These 12 T cell receptor beta chains came from one sample sequenced in a study of blood T cells in healthy people across ages. Primers used in a second PCR of roughly 6 to 11 cycles were a sample-barcoded 5' primer and a J-beta primer mix. TCRdb recomputed calls from the 5' RACE reads with MiXCR, one row per CDR3 protein. The table has about 680,000 distinct CDR3 sequences, roughly 49% seen once. The sequenced material came from blood. All receptors derive from a woman in her sixties in good health.

The sample holds a few counts of this clonotype. This chain uses TRBV4-3 with TRBJ2-1; 10 bases match TRBD2. Trimming at V came to 0 bases and at J to 7 bases, leaving 0 bases not matched to a gene. Germline values: CDR1 LGHNA, CDR2 YSLEER. This CDR3 region has 14 residues. The CDR3 sequence: CASSQEGLANEQFF. CDR3 sequence (DNA): TGCGCCAGCAGCCAAGAGGGACTAGCGAATGAGCAGTTCTTC.

This clonotype was counted between two and nine times. The V gene is TRBV29-1, the J gene TRBJ2-7, with 9 bases fitting TRBD2. J gave up 4 bases and V 2 bases, and 12 bases lay outside the gene matches. Germline V gives CDR1 SQVTM, CDR2 ANQGSEA. CDR3 length: 16 amino acids. DNA for the CDR3: TGCAGCGTTGAAATGGGAGGTAGCGGGAGAAGATACGAGCAGTACTTC. It specifies CSVEMGGSGRRYEQYF.

This clonotype came up a few times. The rearrangement links TRBV13 to TRBJ2-2; a possible D gene is TRBD2 (6 bases). The CDR3 length is 13 residues. The germline V and J ends were trimmed by 7 bases and 4 bases, with 10 bases remaining between them. Germline CDR1 PRHDT, CDR2 FYEKMQ (reference sequence). The CDR3 nucleotides are TGTGCCAGCAAATGGCGGGGCACCGGGGAGCTGTTTTTT. The encoded protein is CASKWRGTGELFF.

V and J are TRBV30 and TRBJ2-6; D call uncertain. Germline assignment: CDR1 GTSNPN and CDR2 SVGIG (reference sequence). The CDR3 length is 15 residues. V lost 2 bases, J lost 3 bases, and 11 bases lay in between. The CDR3 reads CAWSQGAGGANVLTF. For the CDR3, the DNA is TGTGCCTGGAGTCAAGGTGCAGGTGGGGCCAACGTCCTGACTTTC.

The V gene is TRBV7-9, the J gene TRBJ2-7; perhaps TRBD1 as D (5 bases). The CDR3 length is 14 residues. V was clipped by 6 bases and J by 3 bases, with 15 bases between them. The germline gives CDR1 SEHNR, CDR2 FQNEAQ (reference sequence). In nucleotides, the CDR3 is TGTGCCAGCAGTTTATGGGGCGGCAACTACGAGCAGTACTTC. Protein sequence: CASSLWGGNYEQYF.

The V call is TRBV29-1, the J call TRBJ2-1, with TRBD1 matching over 11 bases. The germline V gene has CDR1 SQVTM and CDR2 ANQGSEA. This CDR3 region has 14 residues. Germline trimming cut 3 bases from V and 8 bases from J; bases unmatched to any gene: 6. CDR3 sequence (DNA): TGCAGCGTTGACGTCGGACAGGGGGCCGATGAGCAGTTCTTC. Translation: CSVDVGQGADEQFF.

This clonotype was recorded a few times. The chain links TRBV15 to TRBJ2-7; D is possibly TRBD1 (6 bases). V was cut by 4 bases and J by 1 base, with 11 bases left in between. Germline values: CDR1 LNHNV, CDR2 YYDKDF (reference sequence). CDR3 length equals 14 residues. Here the CDR3 reads CATSKGQSSYEQYF. CDR3 nucleotides: TGTGCCACCAGCAAAGGACAGTCGTCCTACGAGCAGTACTTC.

The J gene is TRBJ2-5, the V gene TRBV6-5; weak D call: TRBD2 (5 bases). The germline CDR1 and CDR2 sequences are MNHEY and SVGAGI. V shed 6 bases and J shed 9 bases, with 26 bases lying between them. The CDR3 runs to 16 residues. Here the CDR3 reads CASSGKKGPAPMPQYF. For the CDR3, the DNA is TGTGCCAGCAGCGGGAAGAAAGGTCCGGCCCCAATGCCCCAGTACTTC.

V is TRBV7-2 and J is TRBJ2-7, with D perhaps TRBD1 or TRBD2 (5 bases each). The V gene lost 1 base and the J gene lost 3 bases, with 13 bases spanning the gap. This CDR3 is 15 amino acids long. Germline V gene lookup returns CDR1 SGHTA and CDR2 FQGNSA. The DNA for the CDR3 is TGTGCCAGCAGCTTAGTGGGGACCGTCGGCTACGAGCAGTACTTC. This gives the protein CASSLVGTVGYEQYF. Variable domain in full (rest from reference TRBV7-2 and TRBJ2-7): GAGVSQSPSNKVTEKGKDVELRCDPISGHTALYWYRQSLGQGLEFLIYFQGNSAPDKSGLPSDRFSAERTGGSVSTLTIQRTQQEDSAVYLCASSLVGTVGYEQYFGPGTRLTVT.

As regards this clonotype: This may arise from a read error, as a much more abundant clone is one base away. The chain uses TRBV10-3 and TRBJ1-5; 7 bases are shared with TRBD1. Trimming removed 2 bases from V and 6 bases from J; junction bases left unmatched: 10. The CDR3 loop spans 16 amino acids. The V gene's germline CDR1 is ENHRY and CDR2 SYGVKD. The CDR3 DNA reads as TGTGCCATCAGTGAGCAAGTGGCAGGGGGAGGTCAGCCCCAGCATTTT. The encoded protein is CAISEQVAGGGQPQHF.

This clonotype was seen more than once but under ten times. The CDR3 protein is CASSPWSVLGSGANVLTF. The CDR3 region has the DNA TGTGCCAGCAGTCCCTGGTCCGTACTTGGCTCTGGGGCCAACGTCCTGACTTTC. The chain links TRBV28 to TRBJ2-6; D unclear. V was cut by 5 bases and J by 0 bases, with 17 bases left in between. CDR3 length: 18 residues. Germline CDR1 MDHEN, CDR2 SYDVKM.

The J gene is TRBJ2-6, the V gene TRBV7-9; D is undetermined. V gave up 6 bases and J gave up 0 bases, with 12 bases separating them. The CDR3 runs 16 residues. The germline V gene encodes CDR1 SEHNR and CDR2 FQNEAQ (reference sequence). CDR3 DNA: TGTGCCAGCAGGGATCCCTTCGGCTCTGGGGCCAACGTCCTGACTTTC. As protein: CASRDPFGSGANVLTF. Full variable domain (outside the CDR3, taken from reference TRBV7-9 and TRBJ2-6): DTGVSQNPRHKITKRGQNVTFRCDPISEHNRLYWYRQTLGQGPEFLTYFQNEAQLEKSRLLSDRFSAERPKGSFSTLEIQRTEQGDSAMYLCASRDPFGSGANVLTFGAGSRLTVL.